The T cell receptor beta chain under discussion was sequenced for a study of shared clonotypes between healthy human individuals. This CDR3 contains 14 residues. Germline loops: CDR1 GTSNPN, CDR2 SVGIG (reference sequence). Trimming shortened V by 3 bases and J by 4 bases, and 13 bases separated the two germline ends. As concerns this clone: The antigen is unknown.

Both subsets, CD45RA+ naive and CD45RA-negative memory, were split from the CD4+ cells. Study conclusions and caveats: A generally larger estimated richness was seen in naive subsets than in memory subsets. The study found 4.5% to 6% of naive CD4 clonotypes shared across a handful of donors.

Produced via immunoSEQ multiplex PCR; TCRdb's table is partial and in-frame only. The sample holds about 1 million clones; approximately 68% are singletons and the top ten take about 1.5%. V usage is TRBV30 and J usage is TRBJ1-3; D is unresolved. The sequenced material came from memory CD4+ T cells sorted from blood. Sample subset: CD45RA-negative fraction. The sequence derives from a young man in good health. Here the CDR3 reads CAWRAHGSGNTIYF. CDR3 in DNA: TGTGCCTGGAGGGCCCACGGTTCAGGAAACACCATATATTTT.